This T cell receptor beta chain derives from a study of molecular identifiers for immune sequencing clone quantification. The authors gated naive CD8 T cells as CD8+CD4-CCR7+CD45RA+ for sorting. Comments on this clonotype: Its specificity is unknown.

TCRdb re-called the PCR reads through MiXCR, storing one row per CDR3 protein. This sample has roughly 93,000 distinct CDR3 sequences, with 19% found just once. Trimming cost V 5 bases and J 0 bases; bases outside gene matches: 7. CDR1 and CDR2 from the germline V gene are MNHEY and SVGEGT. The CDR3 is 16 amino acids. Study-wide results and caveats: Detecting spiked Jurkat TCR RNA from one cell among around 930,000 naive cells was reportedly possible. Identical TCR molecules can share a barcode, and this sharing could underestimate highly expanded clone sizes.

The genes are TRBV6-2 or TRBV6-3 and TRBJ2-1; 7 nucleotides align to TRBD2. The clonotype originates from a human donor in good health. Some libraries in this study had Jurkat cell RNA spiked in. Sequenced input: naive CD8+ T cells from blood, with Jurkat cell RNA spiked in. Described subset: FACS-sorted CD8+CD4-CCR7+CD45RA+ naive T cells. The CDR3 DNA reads TGTGCCAGCAGTACCCCTAGCGGTAGCTCCTACAATGAGCAGTTCTTC. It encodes CASSTPSGSSYNEQFF.